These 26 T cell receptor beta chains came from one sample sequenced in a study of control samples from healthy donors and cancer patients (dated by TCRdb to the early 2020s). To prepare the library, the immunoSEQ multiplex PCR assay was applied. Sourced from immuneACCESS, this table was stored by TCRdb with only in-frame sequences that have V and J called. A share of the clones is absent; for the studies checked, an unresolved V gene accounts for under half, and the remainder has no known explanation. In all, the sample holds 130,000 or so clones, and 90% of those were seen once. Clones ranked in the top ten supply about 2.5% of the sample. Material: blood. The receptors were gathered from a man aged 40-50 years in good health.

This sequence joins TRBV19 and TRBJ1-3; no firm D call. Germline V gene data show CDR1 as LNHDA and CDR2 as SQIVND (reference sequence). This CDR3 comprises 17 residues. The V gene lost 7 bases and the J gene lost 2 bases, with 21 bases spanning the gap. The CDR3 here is CASTVSTGRTAGNTIYF. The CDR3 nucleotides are TGTGCCAGTACAGTCTCGACCGGAAGGACGGCTGGAAACACCATATATTTT.

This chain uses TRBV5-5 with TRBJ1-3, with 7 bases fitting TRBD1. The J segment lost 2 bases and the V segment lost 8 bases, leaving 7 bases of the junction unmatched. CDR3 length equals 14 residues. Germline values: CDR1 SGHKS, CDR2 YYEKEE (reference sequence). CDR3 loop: CASEKQGTGNTIYF. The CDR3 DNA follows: TGTGCCAGTGAAAAACAGGGGACTGGAAACACCATATATTTT.

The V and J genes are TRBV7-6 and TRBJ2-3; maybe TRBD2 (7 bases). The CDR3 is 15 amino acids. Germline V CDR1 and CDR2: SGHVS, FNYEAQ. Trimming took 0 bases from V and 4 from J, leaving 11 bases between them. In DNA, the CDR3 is TGTGCCAGCAGCTTAGCCTGGGGGGGCGCAGATACGCAGTATTTT. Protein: CASSLAWGGADTQYF.

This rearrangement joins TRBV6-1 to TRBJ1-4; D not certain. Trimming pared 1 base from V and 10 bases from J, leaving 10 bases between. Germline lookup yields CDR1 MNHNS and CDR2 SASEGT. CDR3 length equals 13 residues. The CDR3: CASSEGFGGKLFF. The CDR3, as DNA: TGTGCCAGCAGTGAAGGTTTTGGAGGAAAACTGTTTTTT.

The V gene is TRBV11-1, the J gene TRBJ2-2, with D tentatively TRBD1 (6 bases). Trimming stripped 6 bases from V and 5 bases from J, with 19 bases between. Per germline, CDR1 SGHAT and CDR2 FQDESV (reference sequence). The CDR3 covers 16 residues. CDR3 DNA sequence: TGTGCCAGCAGTCGTACAGGGACCCGGAGGACCGGGGAGCTGTTTTTT. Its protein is CASSRTGTRRTGELFF. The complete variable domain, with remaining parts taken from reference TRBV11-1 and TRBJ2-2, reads EAEVAQSPRYKITEKSQAVAFWCDPISGHATLYWYRQILGQGPELLVQFQDESVVDDSQLPKDRFSAERLKGVDSTLKIQPAELGDSAMYLCASSRTGTRRTGELFFGEGSRLTVL.

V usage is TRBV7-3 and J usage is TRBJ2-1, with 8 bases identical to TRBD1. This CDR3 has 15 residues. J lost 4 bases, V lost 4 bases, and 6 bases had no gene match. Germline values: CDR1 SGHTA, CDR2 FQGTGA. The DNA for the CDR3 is TGTGCCAGCAGCTCCGACAGGGGAGGATACAATGAGCAGTTCTTC. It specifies CASSSDRGGYNEQFF.

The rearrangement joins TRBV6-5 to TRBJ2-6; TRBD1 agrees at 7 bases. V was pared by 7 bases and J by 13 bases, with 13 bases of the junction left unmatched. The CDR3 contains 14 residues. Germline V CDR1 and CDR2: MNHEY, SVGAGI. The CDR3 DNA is TGTGCCAGCAATCCCCCCCTAGCAGGGGGAGTCCTGACTTTC. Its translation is CASNPPLAGGVLTF.

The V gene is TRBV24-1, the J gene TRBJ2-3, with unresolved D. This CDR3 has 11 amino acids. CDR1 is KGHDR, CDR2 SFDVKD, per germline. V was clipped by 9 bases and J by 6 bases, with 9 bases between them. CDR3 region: CATSRWDTQYF. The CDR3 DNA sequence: TGTGCCACCTCCCGGTGGGATACGCAGTATTTT.

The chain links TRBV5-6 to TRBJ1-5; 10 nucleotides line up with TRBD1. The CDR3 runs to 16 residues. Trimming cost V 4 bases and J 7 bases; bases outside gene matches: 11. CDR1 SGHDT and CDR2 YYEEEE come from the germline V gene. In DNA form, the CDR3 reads TGTGCCAGCAGCAGCAGAGGACAGGGGGGTCGACAGCCCCAGCATTTT. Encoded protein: CASSSRGQGGRQPQHF. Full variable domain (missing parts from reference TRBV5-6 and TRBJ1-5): DAGVTQSPTHLIKTRGQQVTLRCSPKSGHDTVSWYQQALGQGPQFIFQYYEEEERQRGNFPDRFSGHQFPNYSSELNVNALLLGDSALYLCASSSRGQGGRQPQHFGDGTRLSIL.

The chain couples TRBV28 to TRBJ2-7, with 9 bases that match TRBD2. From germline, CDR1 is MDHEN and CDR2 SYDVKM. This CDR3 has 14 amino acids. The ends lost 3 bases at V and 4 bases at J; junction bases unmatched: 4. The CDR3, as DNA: TGTGCCAGCAGTTTTGGCGGGGGGGCGTACGAGCAGTACTTC. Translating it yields CASSFGGGAYEQYF.

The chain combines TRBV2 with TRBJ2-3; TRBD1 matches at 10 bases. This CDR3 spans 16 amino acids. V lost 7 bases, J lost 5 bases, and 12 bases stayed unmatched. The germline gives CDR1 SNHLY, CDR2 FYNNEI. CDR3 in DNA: TGTGCCAGCACGCCCCGCCTTGGACAGGGGGGAGATACGCAGTATTTT. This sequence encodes CASTPRLGQGGDTQYF.

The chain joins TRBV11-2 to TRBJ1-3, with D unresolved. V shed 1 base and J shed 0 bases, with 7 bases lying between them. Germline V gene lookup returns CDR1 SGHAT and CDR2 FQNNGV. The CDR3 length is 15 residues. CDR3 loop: CASSLGAYSGNTIYF. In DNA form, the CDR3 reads TGTGCCAGCAGCTTAGGGGCCTACTCTGGAAACACCATATATTTT. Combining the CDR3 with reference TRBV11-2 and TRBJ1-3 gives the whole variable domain EAGVAQSPRYKIIEKRQSVAFWCNPISGHATLYWYQQILGQGPKLLIQFQNNGVVDDSQLPKDRFSAERLKGVDSTLKIQPAKLEDSAVYLCASSLGAYSGNTIYFGEGSWLTVV.

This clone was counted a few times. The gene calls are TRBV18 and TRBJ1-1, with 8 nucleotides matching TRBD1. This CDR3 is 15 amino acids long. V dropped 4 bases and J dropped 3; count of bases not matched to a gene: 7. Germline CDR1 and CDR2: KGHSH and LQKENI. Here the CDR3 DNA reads TGTGCCAGCTCACGTGGGACAGGAGAATACACTGAAGCTTTCTTT. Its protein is CASSRGTGEYTEAFF.

CDR3 amino acids: CASSVRTSGGAPGELFF. The CDR3 DNA reads TGTGCCAGCAGCGTCCGAACTAGCGGGGGGGCCCCCGGGGAGCTGTTTTTT. V is TRBV13 and J is TRBJ2-2, with 13 bases that match TRBD2. Trimming removed 5 bases from V and 6 bases from J; junction bases left unmatched: 9. This CDR3 comprises 17 residues. Germline CDR1 is PRHDT and CDR2 is FYEKMQ (reference sequence).

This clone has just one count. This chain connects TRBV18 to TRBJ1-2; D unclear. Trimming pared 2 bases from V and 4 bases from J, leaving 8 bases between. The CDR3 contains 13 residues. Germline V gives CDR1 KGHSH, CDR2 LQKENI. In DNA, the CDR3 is TGTGCCAGCTCACCAGGGTTAGGCTATGGCTACACCTTC. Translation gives CASSPGLGYGYTF.

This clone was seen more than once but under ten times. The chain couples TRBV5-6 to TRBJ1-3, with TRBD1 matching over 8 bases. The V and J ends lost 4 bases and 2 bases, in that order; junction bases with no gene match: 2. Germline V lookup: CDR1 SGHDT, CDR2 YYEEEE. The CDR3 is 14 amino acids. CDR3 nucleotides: TGTGCCAGCAGCGTCAGGGGGCCTGGAAACACCATATATTTT. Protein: CASSVRGPGNTIYF.

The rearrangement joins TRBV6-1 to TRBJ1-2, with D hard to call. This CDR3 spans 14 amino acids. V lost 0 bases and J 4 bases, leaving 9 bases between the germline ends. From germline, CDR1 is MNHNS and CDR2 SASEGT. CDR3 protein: CASSEALQVYGYTF. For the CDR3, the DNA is TGTGCCAGCAGTGAAGCGCTTCAGGTCTATGGCTACACCTTC.

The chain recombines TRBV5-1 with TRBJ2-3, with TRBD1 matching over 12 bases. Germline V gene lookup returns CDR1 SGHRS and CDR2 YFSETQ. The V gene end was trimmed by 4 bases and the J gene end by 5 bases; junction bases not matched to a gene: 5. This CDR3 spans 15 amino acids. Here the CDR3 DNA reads TGCGCCAGCAGCCCTGGGGACAGGGGGCAAGATACGCAGTATTTT. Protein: CASSPGDRGQDTQYF.

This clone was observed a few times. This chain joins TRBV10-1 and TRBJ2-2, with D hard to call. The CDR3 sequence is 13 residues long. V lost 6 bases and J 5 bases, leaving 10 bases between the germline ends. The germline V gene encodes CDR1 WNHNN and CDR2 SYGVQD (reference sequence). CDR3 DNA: TGCGCCAGCAGCGCTCTAGGGACCGGGGAGCTGTTTTTT. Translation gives CASSALGTGELFF.

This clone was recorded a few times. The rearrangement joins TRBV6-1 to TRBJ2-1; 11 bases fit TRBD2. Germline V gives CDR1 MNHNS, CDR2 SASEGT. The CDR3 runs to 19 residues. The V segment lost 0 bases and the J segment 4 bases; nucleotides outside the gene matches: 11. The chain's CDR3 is CASSEAGGDLAGGYNEQFF. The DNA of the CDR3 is TGTGCCAGCAGTGAAGCAGGGGGCGACCTAGCGGGAGGTTACAATGAGCAGTTCTTC.

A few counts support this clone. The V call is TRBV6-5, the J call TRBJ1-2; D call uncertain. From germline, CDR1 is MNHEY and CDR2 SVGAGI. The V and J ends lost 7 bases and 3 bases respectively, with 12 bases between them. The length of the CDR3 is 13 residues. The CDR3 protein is CASTVGEDYGYTF. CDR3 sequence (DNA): TGTGCCAGCACGGTCGGCGAAGACTATGGCTACACCTTC.

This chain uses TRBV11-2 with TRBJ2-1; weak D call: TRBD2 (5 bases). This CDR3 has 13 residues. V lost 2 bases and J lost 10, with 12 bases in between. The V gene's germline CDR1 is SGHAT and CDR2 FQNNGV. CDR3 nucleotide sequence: TGTGCCAGCAGCTTAATCGAGGGCCTGGAGCAGTTCTTC. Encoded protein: CASSLIEGLEQFF.

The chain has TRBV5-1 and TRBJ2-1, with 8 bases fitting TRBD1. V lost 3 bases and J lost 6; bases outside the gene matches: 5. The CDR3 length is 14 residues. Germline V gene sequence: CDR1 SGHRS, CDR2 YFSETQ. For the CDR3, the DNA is TGCGCCAGCAGCTCGACAGGGGAAGGCAATGAGCAGTTCTTC. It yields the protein CASSSTGEGNEQFF.

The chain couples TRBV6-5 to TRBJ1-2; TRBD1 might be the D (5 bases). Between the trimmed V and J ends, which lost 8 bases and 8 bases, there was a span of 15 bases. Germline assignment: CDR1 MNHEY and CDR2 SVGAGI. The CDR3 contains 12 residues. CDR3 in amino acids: CASRLGGLGYTF. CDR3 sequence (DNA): TGTGCCAGCCGACTGGGGGGTTTGGGCTACACCTTC.

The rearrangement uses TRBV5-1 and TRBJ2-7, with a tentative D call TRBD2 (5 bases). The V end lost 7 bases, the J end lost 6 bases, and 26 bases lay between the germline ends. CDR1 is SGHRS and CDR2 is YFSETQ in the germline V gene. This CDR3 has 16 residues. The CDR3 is CASRTGLRVPLGEQYF. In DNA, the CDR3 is TGCGCCAGCCGGACTGGGCTCCGGGTCCCTCTCGGCGAGCAGTACTTC.

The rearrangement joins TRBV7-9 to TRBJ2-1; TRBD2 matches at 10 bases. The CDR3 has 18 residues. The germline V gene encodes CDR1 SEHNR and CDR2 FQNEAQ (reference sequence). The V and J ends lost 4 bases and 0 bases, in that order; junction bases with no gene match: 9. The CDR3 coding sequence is TGTGCCAGCAGCTCATTACTAGCGGGGCCTATCTCCTACAATGAGCAGTTCTTC. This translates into CASSSLLAGPISYNEQFF.